The clone carrying this T cell receptor (beta chain) was picked up many times. This may stem from a read error, because a much larger clone lies one nucleotide away. The sample originates from a study of read filtering for tumor transcriptome and immune sequencing. Study at large: TCR-mapped reads were about 3.5 to 10.27 million with IR-seq versus roughly 80 to 1273 with RNA-seq.

Trimming removed 3 bases at V and 0 bases at J, with 3 bases between. There are 13 residues in the CDR3. Germline assignment: CDR1 LGHDT and CDR2 YNNKEL (reference sequence). This library used roughly 400 ng RNA and molecular barcoded adaptors spanning alpha/delta and beta/gamma chains. TCRdb processed the reads anew with MiXCR; each CDR3 protein has one entry. Of fewer than 35,000 distinct CDR3 sequences in the sample, approximately 17% were seen once. Bone marrow was sampled from every patient at the time of active disease. This receptor was identified in a donor at least 40 years old with multiple myeloma. Sequenced input: a population of CD138-negative cells sorted from bone marrow. The chain joins TRBV3-1 to TRBJ2-1; D remains ambiguous. For the CDR3, the DNA is TGTGCCAGCAGCCAGAGCTCCTACAATGAGCAGTTCTTC. Its protein product is CASSQSSYNEQFF.